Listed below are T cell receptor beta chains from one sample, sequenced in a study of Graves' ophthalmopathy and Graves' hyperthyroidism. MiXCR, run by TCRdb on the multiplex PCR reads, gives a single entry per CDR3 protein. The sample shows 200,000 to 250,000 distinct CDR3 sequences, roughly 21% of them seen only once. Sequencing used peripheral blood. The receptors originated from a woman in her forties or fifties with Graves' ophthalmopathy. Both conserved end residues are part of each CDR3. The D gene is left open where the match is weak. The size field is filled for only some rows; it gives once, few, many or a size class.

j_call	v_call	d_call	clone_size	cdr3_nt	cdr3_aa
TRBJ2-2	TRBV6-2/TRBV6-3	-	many	TGTGCCAGCAGGAAAGCTGGCGGGGAGCTGTTTTTT	CASRKAGGELFF
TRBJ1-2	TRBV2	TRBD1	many	TGTGCCAGCAGCTTCACAGGGGGCACGGGCTACACCTTC	CASSFTGGTGYTF
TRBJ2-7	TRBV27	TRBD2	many	TGTGCCAGCAGTAAGAGACTAGCGGGGGCATACGAGCAGTACTTC	CASSKRLAGAYEQYF
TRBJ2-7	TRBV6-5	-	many	TGTGCCAGCAGTTCGGGACACCACTACGAGCAGTACTTC	CASSSGHHYEQYF
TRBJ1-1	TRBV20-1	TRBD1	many	TGCAGTGCTAGTGGGGGGACAGGGGCCGTTGAAGCTTTCTTT	CSASGGTGAVEAFF
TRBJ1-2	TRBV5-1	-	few	TGCGCCAGCAGCTTCGAGCCAGGGTGGTATGGCTACACCTTC	CASSFEPGWYGYTF
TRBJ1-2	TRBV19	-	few	TGTGCCAGTAGTATCGCGGACGGCTACACCTTC	CASSIADGYTF
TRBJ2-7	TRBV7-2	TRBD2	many	TGTGCCAGCAGCTTAGTGGGACTAGAATACGAGCAGTACTTC	CASSLVGLEYEQYF
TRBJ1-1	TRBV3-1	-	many	TGTGCCAGCAGCCGAGCTGGGTCAGCTGAAGCTTTCTTT	CASSRAGSAEAFF
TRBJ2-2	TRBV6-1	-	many	TGTGCCAGCAGATCCTTAATCAACACCGGGGAGCTGTTTTTT	CASRSLINTGELFF
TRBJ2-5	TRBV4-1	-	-	TGCGCCAGCAGCCAAATATGGGGGCGTGAGACCCAGTACTTC	CASSQIWGRETQYF
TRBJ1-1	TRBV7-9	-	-	TGTGCCAGCAGCTTAAGTCAGACGCACACTGAAGCTTTCTTT	CASSLSQTHTEAFF
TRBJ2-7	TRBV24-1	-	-	TGTGCCACCAGTTCGCCTAAGGACGAGCAGTACTTC	CATSSPKDEQYF
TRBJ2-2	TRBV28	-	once	TGTGCCAGCAGATTTACCGGGGCCACGAACACCGGGGAGCTGTTTTTT	CASRFTGATNTGELFF
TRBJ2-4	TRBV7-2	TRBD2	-	TGTGCCAGCAGCCCCAGACTAGCGGAGACGGGGGACTTC	CASSPRLAETGDF
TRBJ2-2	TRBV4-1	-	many	TGCGCCAGCAGCCCAGTTCTAAATCTGCGGGAGCTGTTTTTT	CASSPVLNLRELFF
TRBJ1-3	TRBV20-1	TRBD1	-	TGCAGTGCTATCGACAGGGTAGGGGCCTCTGGAAACACCATATATTTT	CSAIDRVGASGNTIYF
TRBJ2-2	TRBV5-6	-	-	TGTGCCAGCAGCTTGGTTCTAAGGGGTACCGGGGAGCTGTTTTTT	CASSLVLRGTGELFF
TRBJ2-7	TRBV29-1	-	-	TGCAGCGTCCTAGGGGCCAGCTCCTACGAGCAGTACTTC	CSVLGASSYEQYF
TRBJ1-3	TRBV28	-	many	TGTGCCAGCTCGTCGACTAACACCATATATTTT	CASSSTNTIYF
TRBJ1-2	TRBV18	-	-	TGTGCCAGCTCGCCCAGGGAGAACTATGGCTACACCTTC	CASSPRENYGYTF
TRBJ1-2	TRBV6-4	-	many	TGTGCCAGCCAAAAGGAAGGATCACCCAATTTTAACTATGGCTACACCTTC	CASQKEGSPNFNYGYTF
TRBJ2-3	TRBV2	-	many	TGTGCCAGCAGTGGGTATACGCAGTATTTT	CASSGYTQYF
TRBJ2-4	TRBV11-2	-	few	TGTGCCAGCAGGCCGGGGTTGGGGGCCCTAGCCAAAAACATTCAGTACTTC	CASRPGLGALAKNIQYF
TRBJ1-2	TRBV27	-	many	TGTGCCAGCAGTTCCACGGGACGGAACTATGGCTACACCTTC	CASSSTGRNYGYTF
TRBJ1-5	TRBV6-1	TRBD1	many	TGTGCCAGCACTCAATCAGGGGGCGTTCAGCCCCAGCATTTT	CASTQSGGVQPQHF
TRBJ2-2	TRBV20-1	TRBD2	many	TGCAGTGCTAGTGGGGTTCTAGCGGGAAAGAACACCGGGGAGCTGTTTTTT	CSASGVLAGKNTGELFF
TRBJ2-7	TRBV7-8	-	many	TGTGCCAGCAGCTTTCGTGGCAGCCACGAGCAGTACTTC	CASSFRGSHEQYF
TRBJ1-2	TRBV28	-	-	TGTGCCAGCAGTTTAGTATCGGCTTCCTTCCCCTATGGCTACACCTTC	CASSLVSASFPYGYTF
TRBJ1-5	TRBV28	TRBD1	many	TGTGCCAGCAGACACACAGGGGGTCAGCCCCAGCATTTT	CASRHTGGQPQHF
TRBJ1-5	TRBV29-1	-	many	TGCAGCGTTGAGACTAGGGGCGGCCAGCCCCAGCATTTT	CSVETRGGQPQHF
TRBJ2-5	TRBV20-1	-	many	TGCAGTGCCCGCCGGGACAACCAAGAGACCCAGTACTTC	CSARRDNQETQYF
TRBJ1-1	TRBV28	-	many	TGTGCCAGCAGTGTACAGCCTGGGGGCGTAGCTTTCTTT	CASSVQPGGVAFF
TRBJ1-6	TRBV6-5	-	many	TGTGCCAGCAAAAAAACAGGGTTCTATAATTCACCCCTCCACTTT	CASKKTGFYNSPLHF
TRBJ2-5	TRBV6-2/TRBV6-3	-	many	TGTGCCAGCAGAGAAACTAGGCCGGAGACCCAGTACTTC	CASRETRPETQYF
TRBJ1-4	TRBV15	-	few	TGTGCCACCAGCAGATTTGGGTACGGTGAAAAACTGTTTTTT	CATSRFGYGEKLFF
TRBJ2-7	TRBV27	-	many	TGTGGGATGTTCAGGGTGGCTAGAGTGTACGAGCAGTACTTC	CGMFRVARVYEQYF